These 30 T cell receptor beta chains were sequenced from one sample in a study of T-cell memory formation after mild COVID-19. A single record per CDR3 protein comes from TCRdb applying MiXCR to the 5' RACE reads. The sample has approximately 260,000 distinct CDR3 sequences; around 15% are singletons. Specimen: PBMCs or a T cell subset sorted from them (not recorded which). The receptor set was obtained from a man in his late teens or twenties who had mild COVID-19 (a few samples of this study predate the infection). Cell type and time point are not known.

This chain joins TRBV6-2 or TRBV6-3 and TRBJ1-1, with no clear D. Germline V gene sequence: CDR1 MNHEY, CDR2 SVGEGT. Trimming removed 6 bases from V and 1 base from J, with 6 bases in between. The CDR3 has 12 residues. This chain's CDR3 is CASRWGNTEAFF. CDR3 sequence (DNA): TGTGCCAGCAGATGGGGGAACACTGAAGCTTTCTTT.

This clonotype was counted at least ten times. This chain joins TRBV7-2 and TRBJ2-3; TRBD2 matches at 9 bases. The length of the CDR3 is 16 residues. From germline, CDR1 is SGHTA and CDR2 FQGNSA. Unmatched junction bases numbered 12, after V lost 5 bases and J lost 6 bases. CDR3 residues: CASSEASSGGSDTQYF. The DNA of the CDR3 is TGTGCCAGCAGCGAAGCGTCGAGCGGGGGGTCGGATACGCAGTATTTT.

CDR3: CASRAREADTIYF. The CDR3 DNA follows: TGTGCCAGCAGAGCACGGGAGGCGGACACCATATATTTT. The J gene is TRBJ1-3, the V gene TRBV6-5, with no clear D. Germline-derived CDR1 and CDR2 are MNHEY and SVGAGI. Trimming removed 6 bases from V and 8 bases from J, with 14 bases in between. The CDR3 spans 13 residues.

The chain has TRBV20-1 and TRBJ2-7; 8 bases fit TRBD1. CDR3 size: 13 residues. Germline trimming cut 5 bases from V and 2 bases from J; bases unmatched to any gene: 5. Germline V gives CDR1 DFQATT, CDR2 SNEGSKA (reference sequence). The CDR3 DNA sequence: TGCAGTGCTCGGGACAGGTCTCCCTACGAGCAGTACTTC. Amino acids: CSARDRSPYEQYF.

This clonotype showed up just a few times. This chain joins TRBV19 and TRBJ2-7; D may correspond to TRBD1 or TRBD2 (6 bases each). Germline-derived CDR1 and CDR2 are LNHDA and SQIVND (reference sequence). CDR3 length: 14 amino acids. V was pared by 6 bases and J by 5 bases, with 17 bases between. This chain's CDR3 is CASSAGGAPNEQYF. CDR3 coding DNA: TGTGCCAGTAGCGCCGGGGGCGCCCCGAACGAGCAGTACTTC.

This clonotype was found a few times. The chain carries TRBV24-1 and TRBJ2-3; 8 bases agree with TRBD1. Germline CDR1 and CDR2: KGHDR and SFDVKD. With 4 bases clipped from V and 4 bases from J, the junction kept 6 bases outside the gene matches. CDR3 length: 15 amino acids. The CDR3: CATSDSGTGPDTQYF. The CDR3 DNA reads TGTGCCACCAGTGACTCCGGGACAGGACCAGATACGCAGTATTTT.

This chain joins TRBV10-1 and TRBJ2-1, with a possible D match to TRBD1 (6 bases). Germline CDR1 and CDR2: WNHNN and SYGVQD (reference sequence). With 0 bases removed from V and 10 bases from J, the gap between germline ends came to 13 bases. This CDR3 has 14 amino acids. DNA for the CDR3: TGCGCCAGCAGTGAGTCGGTAGTAACAGGGGAGCAGTTCTTC. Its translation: CASSESVVTGEQFF.

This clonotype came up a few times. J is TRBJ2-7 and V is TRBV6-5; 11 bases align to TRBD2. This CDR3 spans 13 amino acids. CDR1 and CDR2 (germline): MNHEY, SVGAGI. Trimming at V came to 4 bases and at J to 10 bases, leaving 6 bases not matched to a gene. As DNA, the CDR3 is TGTGCCAGCAGTTCAAGACTAGCGGGGTTACAGTACGTC. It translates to CASSSRLAGLQYV.

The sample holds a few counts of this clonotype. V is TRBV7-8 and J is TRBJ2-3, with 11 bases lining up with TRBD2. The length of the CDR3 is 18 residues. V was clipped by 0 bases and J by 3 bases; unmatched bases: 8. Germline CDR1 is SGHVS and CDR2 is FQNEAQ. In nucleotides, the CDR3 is TGTGCCAGCAGCTTAGCTAGCGGGGGGGGGTTAGGGACAGATACGCAGTATTTT. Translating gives CASSLASGGGLGTDTQYF.

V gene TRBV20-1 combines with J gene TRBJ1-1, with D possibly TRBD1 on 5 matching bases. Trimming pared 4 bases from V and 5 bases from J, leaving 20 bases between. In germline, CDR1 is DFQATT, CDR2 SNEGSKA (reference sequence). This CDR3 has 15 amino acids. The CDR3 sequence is CSAMTGGAAGTEAFF. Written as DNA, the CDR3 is TGCAGTGCTATGACGGGGGGAGCGGCGGGGACTGAAGCTTTCTTT.

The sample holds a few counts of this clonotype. CDR3 residues: CASSPGLEYGEQFF. In DNA form, the CDR3 reads TGTGCCAGCTCACCAGGGCTGGAGTACGGTGAGCAGTTCTTC. The chain has TRBV18 and TRBJ2-1; D gene ambiguous. This CDR3 contains 14 residues. The V end was cut by 2 bases, the J end by 9 bases, with 14 bases between. In germline, CDR1 is KGHSH, CDR2 LQKENI.

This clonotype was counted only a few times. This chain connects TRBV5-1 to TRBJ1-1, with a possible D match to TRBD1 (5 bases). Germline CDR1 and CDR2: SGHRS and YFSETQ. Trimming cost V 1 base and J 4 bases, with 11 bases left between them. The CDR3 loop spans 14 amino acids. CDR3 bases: TGCGCCAGCAGCTTGCAAGGGGCCGTCACTGAAGCTTTCTTT. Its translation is CASSLQGAVTEAFF.

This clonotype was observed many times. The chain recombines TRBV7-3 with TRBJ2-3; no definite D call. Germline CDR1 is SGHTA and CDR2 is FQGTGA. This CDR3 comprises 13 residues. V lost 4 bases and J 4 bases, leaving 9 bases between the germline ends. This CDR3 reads CASSSRRPDTQYF. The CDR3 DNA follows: TGTGCCAGCAGCTCCCGGCGGCCAGATACGCAGTATTTT.

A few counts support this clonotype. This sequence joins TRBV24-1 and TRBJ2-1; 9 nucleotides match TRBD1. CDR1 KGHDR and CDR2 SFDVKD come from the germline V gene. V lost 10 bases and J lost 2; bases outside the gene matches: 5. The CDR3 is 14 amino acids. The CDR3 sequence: CATGGQGPYNEQFF. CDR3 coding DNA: TGTGCCACGGGGGGACAGGGCCCCTACAATGAGCAGTTCTTC.

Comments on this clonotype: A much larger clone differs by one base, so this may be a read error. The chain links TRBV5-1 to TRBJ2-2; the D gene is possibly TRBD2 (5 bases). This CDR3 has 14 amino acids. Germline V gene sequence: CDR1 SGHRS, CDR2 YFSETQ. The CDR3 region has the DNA TGCGCCAGCTTTGCGGGCTTGAACAACGGGGAGCTGTTTTTT. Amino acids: CASFAGLNNGELFF. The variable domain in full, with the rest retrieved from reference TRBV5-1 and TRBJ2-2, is KAGVTQTPRYLIKTRGQQVTLSCSPISGHRSVSWYQQTPGQGLQFLFEYFSETQRNKGNFPGRFSGRQFSNSRSEMNVSTLELGDSALYLCASFAGLNNGELFFGEGSRLTVL.

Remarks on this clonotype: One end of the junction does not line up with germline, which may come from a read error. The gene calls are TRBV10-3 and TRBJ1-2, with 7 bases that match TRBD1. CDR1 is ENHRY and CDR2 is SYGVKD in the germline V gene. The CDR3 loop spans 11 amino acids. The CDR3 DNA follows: TGTGCCATCAGTGAGTCAGGGGGCTGCACCTTC. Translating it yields CAISESGGCTF.

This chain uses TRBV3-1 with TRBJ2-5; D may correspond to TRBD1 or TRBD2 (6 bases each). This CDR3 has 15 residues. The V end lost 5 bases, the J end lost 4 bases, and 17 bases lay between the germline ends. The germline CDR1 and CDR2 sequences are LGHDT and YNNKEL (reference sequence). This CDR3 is CASSTASQGGETQYF. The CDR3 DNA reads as TGTGCCAGCAGCACCGCATCACAGGGAGGAGAGACCCAGTACTTC.

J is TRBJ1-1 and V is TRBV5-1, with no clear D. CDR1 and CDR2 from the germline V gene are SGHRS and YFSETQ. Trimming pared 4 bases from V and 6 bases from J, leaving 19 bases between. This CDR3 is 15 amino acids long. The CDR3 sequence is CASSPRVGRGSEAFF. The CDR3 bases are TGCGCCAGCAGCCCAAGGGTCGGACGAGGGTCTGAAGCTTTCTTT. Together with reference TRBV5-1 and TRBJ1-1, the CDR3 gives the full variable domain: KAGVTQTPRYLIKTRGQQVTLSCSPISGHRSVSWYQQTPGQGLQFLFEYFSETQRNKGNFPGRFSGRQFSNSRSEMNVSTLELGDSALYLCASSPRVGRGSEAFFGQGTRLTVV.

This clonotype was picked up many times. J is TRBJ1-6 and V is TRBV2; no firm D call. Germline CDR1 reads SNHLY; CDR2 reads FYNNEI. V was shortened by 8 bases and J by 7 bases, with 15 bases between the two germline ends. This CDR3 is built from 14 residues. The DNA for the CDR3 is TGTGCCAGCCAGGCGGACGAATCCAATTCACCCCTCCACTTT. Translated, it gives CASQADESNSPLHF. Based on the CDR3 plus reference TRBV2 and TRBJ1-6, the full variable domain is EPEVTQTPSHQVTQMGQEVILRCVPISNHLYFYWYRQILGQKVEFLVSFYNNEISEKSEIFDDQFSVERPDGSNFTLKIRSTKLEDSAMYFCASQADESNSPLHFGNGTRLTVT.

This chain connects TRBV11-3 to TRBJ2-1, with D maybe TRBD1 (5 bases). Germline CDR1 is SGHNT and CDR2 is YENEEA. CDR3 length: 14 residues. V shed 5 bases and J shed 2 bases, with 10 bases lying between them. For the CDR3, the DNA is TGTGCCAGCAGCCAAGGGGCCACCTACAATGAGCAGTTCTTC. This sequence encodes CASSQGATYNEQFF.

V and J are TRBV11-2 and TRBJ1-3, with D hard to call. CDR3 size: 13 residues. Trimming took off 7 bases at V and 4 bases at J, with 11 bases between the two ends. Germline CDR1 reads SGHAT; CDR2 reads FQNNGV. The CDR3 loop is CASTFFSGNTIYF. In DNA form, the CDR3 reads TGTGCCAGCACCTTTTTCAGCGGAAACACCATATATTTT.

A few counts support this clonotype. As DNA, the CDR3 is TGCGCCAGCAGCGTCCCCAGGGGAACAGATACGCAGTATTTT. It translates to CASSVPRGTDTQYF. V and J are TRBV5-1 and TRBJ2-3; D perhaps matches TRBD1 (6 bases). Germline V CDR1 and CDR2: SGHRS, YFSETQ. The V and J ends lost 4 bases and 3 bases respectively, with 12 bases between them. This CDR3 contains 14 residues.

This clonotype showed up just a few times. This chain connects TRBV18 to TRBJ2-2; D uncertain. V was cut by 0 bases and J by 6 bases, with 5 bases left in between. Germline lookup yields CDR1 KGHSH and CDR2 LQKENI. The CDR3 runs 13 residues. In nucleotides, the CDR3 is TGTGCCAGCTCACCACCGGGGTCCGGGGAGCTGTTTTTT. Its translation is CASSPPGSGELFF.

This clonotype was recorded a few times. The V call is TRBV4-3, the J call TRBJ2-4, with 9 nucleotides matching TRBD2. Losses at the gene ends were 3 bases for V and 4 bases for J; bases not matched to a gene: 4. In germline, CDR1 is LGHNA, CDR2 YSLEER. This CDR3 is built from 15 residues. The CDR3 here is CASSQGLAGKNIQYF. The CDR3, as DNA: TGCGCCAGCAGCCAGGGCCTAGCGGGGAAAAACATTCAGTACTTC.

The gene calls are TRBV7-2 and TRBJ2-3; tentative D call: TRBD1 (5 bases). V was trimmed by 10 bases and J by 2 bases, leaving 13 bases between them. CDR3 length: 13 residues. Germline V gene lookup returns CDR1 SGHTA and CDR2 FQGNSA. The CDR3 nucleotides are TGTGCCACGAGTAGGACACACACAGATACGCAGTATTTT. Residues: CATSRTHTDTQYF.

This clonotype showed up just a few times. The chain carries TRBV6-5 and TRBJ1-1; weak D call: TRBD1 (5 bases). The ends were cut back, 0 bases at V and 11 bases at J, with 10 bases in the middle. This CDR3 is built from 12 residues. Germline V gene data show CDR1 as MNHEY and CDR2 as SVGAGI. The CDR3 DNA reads TGTGCCAGCAGTTACTCGGCGGGGACCGCTTTCTTT. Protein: CASSYSAGTAFF.

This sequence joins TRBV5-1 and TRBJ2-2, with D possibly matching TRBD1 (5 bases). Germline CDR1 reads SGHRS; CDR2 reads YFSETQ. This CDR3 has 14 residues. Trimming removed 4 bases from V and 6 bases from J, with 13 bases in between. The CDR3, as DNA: TGCGCCAGCAGCCTGGGGCTAGGTTCCGGGGAGCTGTTTTTT. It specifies CASSLGLGSGELFF. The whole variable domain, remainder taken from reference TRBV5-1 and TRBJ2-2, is KAGVTQTPRYLIKTRGQQVTLSCSPISGHRSVSWYQQTPGQGLQFLFEYFSETQRNKGNFPGRFSGRQFSNSRSEMNVSTLELGDSALYLCASSLGLGSGELFFGEGSRLTVL.

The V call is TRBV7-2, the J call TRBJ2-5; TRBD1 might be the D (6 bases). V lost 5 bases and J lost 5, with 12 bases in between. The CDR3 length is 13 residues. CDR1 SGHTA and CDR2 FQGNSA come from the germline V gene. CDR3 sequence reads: CASSRDTEETQYF. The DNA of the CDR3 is TGTGCCAGCAGCCGGGACACGGAGGAGACCCAGTACTTC.

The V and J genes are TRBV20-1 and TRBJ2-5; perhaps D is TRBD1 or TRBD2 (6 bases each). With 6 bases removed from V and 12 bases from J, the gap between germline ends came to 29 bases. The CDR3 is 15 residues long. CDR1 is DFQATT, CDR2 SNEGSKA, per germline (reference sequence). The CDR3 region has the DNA TGCAGTGCCGCTTTCCGGGACTTCCCGGTGGGGGACAAGTACTTC. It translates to CSAAFRDFPVGDKYF.

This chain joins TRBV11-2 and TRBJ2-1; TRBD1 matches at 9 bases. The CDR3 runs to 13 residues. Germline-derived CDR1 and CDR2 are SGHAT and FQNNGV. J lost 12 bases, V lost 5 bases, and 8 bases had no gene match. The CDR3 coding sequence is TGTGCCAGCAGCGGCTACAGGGGGCAAGGGCAGTTCTTC. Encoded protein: CASSGYRGQGQFF.